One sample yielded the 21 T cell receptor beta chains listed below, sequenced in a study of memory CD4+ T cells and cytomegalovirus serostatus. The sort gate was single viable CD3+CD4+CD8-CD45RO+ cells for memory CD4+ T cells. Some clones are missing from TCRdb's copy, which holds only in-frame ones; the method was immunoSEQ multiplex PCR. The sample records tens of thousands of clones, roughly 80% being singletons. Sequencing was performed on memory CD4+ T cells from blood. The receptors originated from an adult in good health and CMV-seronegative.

This CDR3 is CASSARTSQGNEQFF. DNA for the CDR3: TGTGCCAGCAGCGCCCGGACTAGCCAGGGTAATGAGCAGTTCTTC. The chain couples TRBV5-4 to TRBJ2-1, with 8 bases aligning to TRBD2. Per the germline V gene, CDR1 is SGHNT and CDR2 is YYREEE (reference sequence). CDR3 length: 15 amino acids. V was clipped by 4 bases and J by 7 bases; unmatched bases: 10.

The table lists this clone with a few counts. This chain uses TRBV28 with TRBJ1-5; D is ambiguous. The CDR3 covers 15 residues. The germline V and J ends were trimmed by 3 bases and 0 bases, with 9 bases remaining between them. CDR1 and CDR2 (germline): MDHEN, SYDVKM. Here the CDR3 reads CASSFLGSSNQPQHF. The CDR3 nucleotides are TGTGCCAGCAGTTTTTTGGGAAGTAGCAATCAGCCCCAGCATTTT.

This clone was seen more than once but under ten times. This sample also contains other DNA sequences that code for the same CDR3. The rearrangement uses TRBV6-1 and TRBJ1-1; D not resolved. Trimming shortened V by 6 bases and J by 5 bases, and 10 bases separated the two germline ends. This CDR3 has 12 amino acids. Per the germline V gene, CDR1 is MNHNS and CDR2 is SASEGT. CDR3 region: CASRAGSTEAFF. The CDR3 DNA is TGTGCCAGCAGGGCGGGATCGACTGAAGCTTTCTTT.

The CDR3 sequence is CASSLLTGYGGELFF. The CDR3 DNA reads TGCGCCAGCAGCTTGTTAACAGGGTATGGCGGGGAGCTGTTTTTT. The chain links TRBV5-1 to TRBJ2-2; tentatively, D is TRBD1 (6 bases). Deletions cut 1 base from V and 7 bases from J, with 14 bases between. This CDR3 is built from 15 residues. CDR1 and CDR2 from the germline V gene are SGHRS and YFSETQ.

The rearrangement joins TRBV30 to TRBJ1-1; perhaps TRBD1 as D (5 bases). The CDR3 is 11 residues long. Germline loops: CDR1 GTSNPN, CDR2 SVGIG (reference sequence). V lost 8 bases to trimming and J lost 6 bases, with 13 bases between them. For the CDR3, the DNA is TGTGCCGGCCTACAGGTCTCTGAAGCTTTCTTT. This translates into CAGLQVSEAFF.

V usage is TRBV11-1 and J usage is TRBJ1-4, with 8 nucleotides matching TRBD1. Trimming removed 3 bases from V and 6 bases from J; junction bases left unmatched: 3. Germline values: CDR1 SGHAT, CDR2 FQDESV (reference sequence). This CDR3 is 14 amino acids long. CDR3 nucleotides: TGTGCCAGCAGCTTGACAGGGGCGTATGAAAAACTGTTTTTT. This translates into CASSLTGAYEKLFF. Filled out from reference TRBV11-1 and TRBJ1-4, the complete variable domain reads EAEVAQSPRYKITEKSQAVAFWCDPISGHATLYWYRQILGQGPELLVQFQDESVVDDSQLPKDRFSAERLKGVDSTLKIQPAELGDSAMYLCASSLTGAYEKLFFGSGTQLSVL.

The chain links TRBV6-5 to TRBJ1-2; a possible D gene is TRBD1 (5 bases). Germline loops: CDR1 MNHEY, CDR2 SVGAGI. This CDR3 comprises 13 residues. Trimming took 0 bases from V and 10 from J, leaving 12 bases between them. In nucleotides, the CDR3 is TGTGCCAGCAGTTACTCGGTAAGGGGCGTCTACACCTTC. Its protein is CASSYSVRGVYTF.

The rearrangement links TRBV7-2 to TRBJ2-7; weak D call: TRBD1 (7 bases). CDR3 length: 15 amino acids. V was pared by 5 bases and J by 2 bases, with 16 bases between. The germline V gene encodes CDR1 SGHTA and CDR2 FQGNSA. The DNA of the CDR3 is TGTGCCAGCAGCACGGGGGCCCAGGGGGCCTACGAGCAGTACTTC. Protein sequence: CASSTGAQGAYEQYF.

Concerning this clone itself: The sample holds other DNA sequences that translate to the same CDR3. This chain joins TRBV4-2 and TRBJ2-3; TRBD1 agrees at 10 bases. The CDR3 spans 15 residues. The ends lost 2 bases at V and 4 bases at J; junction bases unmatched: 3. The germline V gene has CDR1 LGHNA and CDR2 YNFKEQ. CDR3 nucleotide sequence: TGTGCCAGCAGCCAACCTGGGACAGGGGCAGATACGCAGTATTTT. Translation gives CASSQPGTGADTQYF.

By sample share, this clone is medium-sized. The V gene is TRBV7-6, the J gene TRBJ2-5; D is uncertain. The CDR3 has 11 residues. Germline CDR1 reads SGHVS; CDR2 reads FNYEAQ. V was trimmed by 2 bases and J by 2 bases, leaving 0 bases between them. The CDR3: CASSLQETQYF. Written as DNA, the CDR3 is TGTGCCAGCAGCTTACAAGAGACCCAGTACTTC.

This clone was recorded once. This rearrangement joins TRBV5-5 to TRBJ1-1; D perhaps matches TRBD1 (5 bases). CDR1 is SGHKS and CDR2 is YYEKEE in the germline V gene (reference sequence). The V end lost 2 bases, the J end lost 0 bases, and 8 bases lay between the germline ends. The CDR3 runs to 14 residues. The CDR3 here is CASSLQQVNTEAFF. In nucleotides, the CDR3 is TGTGCCAGCAGCTTACAACAGGTGAACACTGAAGCTTTCTTT.

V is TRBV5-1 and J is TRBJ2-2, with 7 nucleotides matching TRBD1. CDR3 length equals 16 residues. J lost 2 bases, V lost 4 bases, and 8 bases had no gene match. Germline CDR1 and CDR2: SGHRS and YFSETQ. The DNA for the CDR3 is TGCGCCAGCAGCCCAGGGGACAGATCAAACACCGGGGAGCTGTTTTTT. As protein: CASSPGDRSNTGELFF.

The CDR3 spells CAWSTGLSRGTQYF. Here the CDR3 DNA reads TGTGCCTGGAGCACGGGACTATCTCGAGGGACCCAGTACTTC. V is TRBV30 and J is TRBJ2-5; 7 bases are shared with TRBD2. The CDR3 is made up of 14 amino acids. Germline V gene data show CDR1 as GTSNPN and CDR2 as SVGIG (reference sequence). The V and J ends lost 3 bases and 7 bases, in that order; junction bases with no gene match: 11.

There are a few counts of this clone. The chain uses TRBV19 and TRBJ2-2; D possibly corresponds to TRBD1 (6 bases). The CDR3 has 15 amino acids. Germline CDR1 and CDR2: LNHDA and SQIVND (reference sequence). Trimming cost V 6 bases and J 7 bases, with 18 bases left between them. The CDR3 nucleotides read TGTGCCAGTAGACTTGCGACAGGCTCGAGCGGGGAGCTGTTTTTT. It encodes CASRLATGSSGELFF.

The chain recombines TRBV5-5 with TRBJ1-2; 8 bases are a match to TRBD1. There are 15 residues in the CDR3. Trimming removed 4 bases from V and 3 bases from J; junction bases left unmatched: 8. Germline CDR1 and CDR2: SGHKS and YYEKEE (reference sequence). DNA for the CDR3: TGTGCCAGCAGCCGCTGGGTACAGGGGGACTATGGCTACACCTTC. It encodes CASSRWVQGDYGYTF.

CDR3 amino acids: CSVQVAGANVLTF. The CDR3 DNA is TGCAGCGTCCAGGTGGCAGGGGCCAACGTCCTGACTTTC. V and J are TRBV29-1 and TRBJ2-6; no definite D call. The germline CDR1 and CDR2 sequences are SQVTM and ANQGSEA. V lost 6 bases and J lost 4, with 10 bases in between. The CDR3 is 13 residues long.

The CDR3 coding sequence is TGTGCCAGCAGCTCGTTTGACAGGCGGCTCTCTGGAAACACCATATATTTT. Residues: CASSSFDRRLSGNTIYF. This rearrangement joins TRBV5-6 to TRBJ1-3, with D perhaps matching TRBD1 (6 bases). V was cut by 3 bases and J by 0 bases, with 16 bases left in between. The CDR3 covers 17 residues. Germline V gene lookup returns CDR1 SGHDT and CDR2 YYEEEE.

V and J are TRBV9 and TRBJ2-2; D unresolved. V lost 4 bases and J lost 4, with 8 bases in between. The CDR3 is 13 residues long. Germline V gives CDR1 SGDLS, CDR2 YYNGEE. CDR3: CASSPRPTGELFF. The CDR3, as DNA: TGTGCCAGCAGCCCCCGACCCACCGGGGAGCTGTTTTTT.

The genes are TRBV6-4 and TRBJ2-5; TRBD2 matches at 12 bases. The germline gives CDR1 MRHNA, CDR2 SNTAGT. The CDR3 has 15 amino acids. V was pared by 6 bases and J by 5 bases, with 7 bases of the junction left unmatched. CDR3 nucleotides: TGTGCCAGCAGAATGACTAGCGGGGGCGGTGAGACCCAGTACTTC. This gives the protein CASRMTSGGGETQYF.

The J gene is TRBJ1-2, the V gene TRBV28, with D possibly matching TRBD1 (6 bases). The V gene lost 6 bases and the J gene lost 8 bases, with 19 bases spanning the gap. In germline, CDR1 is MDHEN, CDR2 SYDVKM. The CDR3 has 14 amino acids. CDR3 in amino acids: CASRLLQGRYGYTF. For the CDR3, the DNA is TGTGCCAGCAGGCTACTCCAGGGGAGATACGGCTACACCTTC.

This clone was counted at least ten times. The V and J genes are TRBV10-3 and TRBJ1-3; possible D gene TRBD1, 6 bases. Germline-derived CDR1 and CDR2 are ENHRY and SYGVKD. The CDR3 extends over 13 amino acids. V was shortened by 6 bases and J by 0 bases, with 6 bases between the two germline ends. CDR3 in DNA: TGTGCCATCAGGGACAGCTCTGGAAACACCATATATTTT. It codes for CAIRDSSGNTIYF.